What follows describes a single T cell receptor beta chain. These data come from a study of blood T cell repertoires in COVID-19. Study information: Italy, Spain and the United States were the sources of the convalescent and acute COVID-19 samples. T cells, B-cell-depleted T cells, or PBMCs supplied cDNA or gDNA.

Method: immunoSEQ multiplex PCR; TCRdb's copy keeps in-frame clones and lacks some. This table holds under 250,000 clones, 85% found once. The CDR3 is 16 amino acids. The germline V gene encodes CDR1 SNHLY and CDR2 FYNNEI. V gave up 6 bases and J gave up 0 bases; unmatched junction bases: 8. This clonotype was obtained from a woman aged 45-65 years with acute COVID-19. Sequenced input: PBMCs or T cells enriched from blood (not recorded which). The chain couples TRBV2 to TRBJ1-2, with 9 bases aligning to TRBD1. CDR3 sequence reads: CASSDGTGHPNYGYTF. The CDR3 DNA reads as TGTGCCAGCAGCGATGGGACAGGGCATCCTAACTATGGCTACACCTTC.